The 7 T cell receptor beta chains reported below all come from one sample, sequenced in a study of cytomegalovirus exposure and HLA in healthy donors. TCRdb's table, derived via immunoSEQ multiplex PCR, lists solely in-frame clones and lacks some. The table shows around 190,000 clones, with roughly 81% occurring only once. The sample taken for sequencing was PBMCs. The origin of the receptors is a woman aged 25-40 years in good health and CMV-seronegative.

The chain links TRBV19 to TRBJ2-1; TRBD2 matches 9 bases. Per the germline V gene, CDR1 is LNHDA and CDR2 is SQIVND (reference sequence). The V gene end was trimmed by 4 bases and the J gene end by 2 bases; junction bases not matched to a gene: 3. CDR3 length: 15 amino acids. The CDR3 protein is CASSKAGGPYNEQFF. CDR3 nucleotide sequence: TGTGCCAGTAGTAAAGCGGGGGGCCCCTACAATGAGCAGTTCTTC.

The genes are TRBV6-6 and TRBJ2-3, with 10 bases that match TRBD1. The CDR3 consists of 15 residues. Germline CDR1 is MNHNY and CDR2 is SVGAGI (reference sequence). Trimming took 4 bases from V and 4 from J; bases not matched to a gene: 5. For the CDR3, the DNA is TGTGCCAGCAGTTTGGACAGGGGGAGCCCAGATACGCAGTATTTT. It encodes CASSLDRGSPDTQYF.

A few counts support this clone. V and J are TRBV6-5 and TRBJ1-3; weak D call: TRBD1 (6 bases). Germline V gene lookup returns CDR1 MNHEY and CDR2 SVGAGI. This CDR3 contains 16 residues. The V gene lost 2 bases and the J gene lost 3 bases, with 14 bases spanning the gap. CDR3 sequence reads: CASSYHGGGVGNTIYF. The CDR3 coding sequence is TGTGCCAGCAGTTACCACGGGGGGGGCGTTGGAAACACCATATATTTT.

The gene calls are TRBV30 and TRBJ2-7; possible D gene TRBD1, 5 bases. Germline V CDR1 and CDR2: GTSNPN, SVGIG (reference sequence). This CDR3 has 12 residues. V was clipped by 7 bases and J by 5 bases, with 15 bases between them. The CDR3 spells CAFHVDIHEQYF. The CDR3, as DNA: TGTGCCTTCCACGTGGACATCCACGAGCAGTACTTC.

The CDR3 loop reads CASRPTLAGNTGELFF. The CDR3 DNA follows: TGCGCCAGCAGACCTACTCTAGCGGGTAACACCGGGGAGCTGTTTTTT. The chain combines TRBV5-1 with TRBJ2-2, with TRBD2 matching 8 bases. The CDR3 consists of 16 residues. The J segment lost 2 bases and the V segment lost 5 bases, leaving 8 bases of the junction unmatched. The germline gives CDR1 SGHRS, CDR2 YFSETQ.

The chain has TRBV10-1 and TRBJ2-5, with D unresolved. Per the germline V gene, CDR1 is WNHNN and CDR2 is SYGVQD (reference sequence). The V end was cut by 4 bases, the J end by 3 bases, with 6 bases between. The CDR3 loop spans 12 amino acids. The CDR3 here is CASSGLEETQYF. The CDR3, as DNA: TGCGCCAGCAGTGGACTGGAAGAGACCCAGTACTTC.

The CDR3 loop is CASSGIRPRADEQFF. The CDR3 nucleotides read TGTGCCAGCAGCGGAATCCGCCCCCGCGCCGATGAGCAGTTCTTC. The chain links TRBV9 to TRBJ2-1, with unresolved D. The V gene's germline CDR1 is SGDLS and CDR2 YYNGEE. This CDR3 comprises 15 residues. Trimming shortened V by 3 bases and J by 8 bases, and 18 bases separated the two germline ends.